Described below is a single T cell receptor (beta chain) sequence and its context. Its target is not known. Primers for the PCR totalled 60 Vbeta and 13 Jbeta. The repertoire was sequenced with immunoSEQ multiplex PCR; TCRdb's copy has only in-frame clones and lacks some. Of 150,000 to 200,000 clones in the sample, roughly 70% are singletons; the top ten hold 2.5% to 3.5%. Germline V gene sequence: CDR1 SGHTA, CDR2 FQGNSA. Trimming pared 5 bases from V and 3 bases from J, leaving 16 bases between. The CDR3 contains 15 residues. Though probably carrying unrecorded immune exposures, donors were nominally healthy at sampling. This specimen belongs to a study of cytomegalovirus exposure and HLA in healthy donors. Study conclusions and caveats: Later analysis revealed greater clonal expansion in HLA-associated TCR beta chains than in equally common others.

The J gene is TRBJ1-2, the V gene TRBV7-2; D is perhaps TRBD1 (6 bases). The sequencing input was PBMCs. The receptor was isolated from a woman in her fifties or sixties in good health and CMV-seropositive. CDR3 amino acids: CASSLRGGPDYGYTF. Here the CDR3 DNA reads TGTGCCAGCAGCCTCCGGGGGGGGCCTGACTATGGCTACACCTTC.